This TCR beta chain was obtained from a study of blood T cell repertoires in COVID-19 (TCRdb year 2020). As for the study more broadly: Samples covering the acute and convalescent phases of COVID-19 were provided by collaborators in the United States, Italy and Spain. The material from the prospective study consisted of cDNA or gDNA derived from T cells, B-cell-depleted T cells, or PBMCs. Deeply sampled blood TCRbeta repertoires from subjects exposed to, actively infected with, or recovered from COVID-19 were included in the dataset. The repertoires were made available in a free public database intended to serve as a resource for research on the immune response to SARS-CoV-2. The samples were drawn from two sources: the first 160 participants of the ongoing ImmuneRACE study, and 1,000 to 1,500 subjects contributed by 6 global collaborators. Sample metadata almost always included a de-identified subject ID, COVID-19 status, age in years and sex. HLA class I and class II types, where available, came from metadata supplied by the sample provider rather than from assay-based typing. Results the study describes overall, beyond this receptor: The quantity of clinical and demographic metadata differed by source and by participant and was supplied without curation.

TCRbeta CDR3 regions were amplified from genomic DNA by means of the immunoSEQ Assay, a bias-controlled multiplex PCR. On the study's bioinformatics: The number of nucleated cells in each sample was estimated by amplification of reference gene primers within the assay. Sequence reads were collapsed and filtered to measure the absolute abundance of every unique TCRbeta CDR3 rearrangement. For each sample, productive Simpson clonality was calculated by taking the square root of Simpson's diversity index across productive rearrangements. TCRdb limited this immuneACCESS table to in-frame rearrangements with V and J called. A share of clones is missing; checked studies link under half to unresolved V genes, and the rest is unexplained. That table furnishes V, J and clone size, whereas the DNA furnished D and trimming. In this sample the table shows under 15,000 clones, about three quarters of which occur a single time. In total, the top ten clones hold around 30% of the sample.

On this clone: Its recognized antigen is unknown. No base quality values were provided; no much bigger clone lies one nucleotide off.

The CDR3 sequence holds 15 residues, the cysteine and phenylalanine included. The kept DNA is CDR3 alone, 45 bases in frame from the first base. The germline V end is reduced by 5 bases and the J end by 1 base; junction bases left unmatched: 5. Reading the germline V gene gives CDR1 MDHEN and CDR2 SYDVKM. The collaborating institutions used their own protocols to collect whole blood in K2EDTA tubes. Collaborator samples were shipped for TCRbeta analysis as frozen whole blood, isolated PBMCs, or DNA extracted from either sample type. In this chain, TRBV28 is recombined with TRBJ2-7, with 10 bases matching TRBD1. The sequenced sample was peripheral blood. The source of this sequence is a human donor in a cohort sampled during active COVID-19. CDR3 protein: CASSPRTGGSYEQYF. In nucleotide form, the sequence is TGTGCCAGCAGTCCTCGGACAGGGGGATCCTACGAGCAGTACTTC.